These T cell receptor beta chains were read from a single sample in a study of control samples from healthy donors and cancer patients. Some clones are missing from TCRdb's copy, which holds only in-frame ones; the method was immunoSEQ multiplex PCR. The sample lists approximately 120,000 clones; around nine tenths were seen once. Sequenced: blood. These receptors all come from a woman aged 50 to 65 in good health. Both conserved end residues are part of each CDR3. A D gene is named only where the DNA matches it firmly. Clone size is stated in some rows and not others, as once, few, many or a class when expanded.

len	v_gene	d_gene	abundance	j_gene	CDR3nt	CDR3aa
14	TRBV9	NA	NA	TRBJ2-1	TGTGCCAGCAGCCCAGAGAGGTGGGGCAATGAGCAGTTCTTC	CASSPERWGNEQFF
15	TRBV7-2	NA	NA	TRBJ2-3	TGTGCCAGCAGCCCGAGCGTGACTCGCACAGATACGCAGTATTTT	CASSPSVTRTDTQYF
16	TRBV27	NA	NA	TRBJ2-1	TGTGCCAGCAGTTTATCGGGGACTTCCTCCTACAATGAGCAGTTCTTC	CASSLSGTSSYNEQFF
11	TRBV7-9	NA	NA	TRBJ2-7	TGTGCCAGCAGCTTTCGGTACGAGCAGTACTTC	CASSFRYEQYF
15	TRBV9	TRBD2	NA	TRBJ2-1	TGTGCCAGCAGCGTAGGACTAGCGGGTACCAATGAGCAGTTCTTC	CASSVGLAGTNEQFF
15	TRBV27	NA	NA	TRBJ1-5	TGTGCCAGCAGTTTCAGTCGGGGGGCCAATCAGCCCCAGCATTTT	CASSFSRGANQPQHF
18	TRBV27	TRBD2	NA	TRBJ2-3	TGTGCCAGCAGTAAAGTTTGGGCTAGCGGGACTAACACAGATACGCAGTATTTT	CASSKVWASGTNTDTQYF
14	TRBV24-1	NA	NA	TRBJ2-3	TGTGCCACCAGTGCGACTCTAGCGCCGGATACGCAGTATTTT	CATSATLAPDTQYF
16	TRBV7-9	NA	once	TRBJ1-1	TGTGCCAGCAGCTTAGTTCGAGGGGAGGAGATCACTGAAGCTTTCTTT	CASSLVRGEEITEAFF
14	TRBV6-5	TRBD1	NA	TRBJ2-2	TGTGCCAGCCTGGGACAGATCTTAAACGGGGAGCTGTTTTTT	CASLGQILNGELFF